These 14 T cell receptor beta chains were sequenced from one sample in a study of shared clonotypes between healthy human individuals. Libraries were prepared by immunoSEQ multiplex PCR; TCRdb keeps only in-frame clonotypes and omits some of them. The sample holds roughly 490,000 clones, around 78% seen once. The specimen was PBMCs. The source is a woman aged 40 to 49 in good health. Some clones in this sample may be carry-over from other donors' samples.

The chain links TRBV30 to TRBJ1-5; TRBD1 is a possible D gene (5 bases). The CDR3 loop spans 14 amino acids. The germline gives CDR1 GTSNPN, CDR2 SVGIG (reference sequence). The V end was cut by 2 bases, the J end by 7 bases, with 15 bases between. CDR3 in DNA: TGTGCCTGGAGTATCAGGGCAAGTAACCAGCCCCAGCATTTT. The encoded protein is CAWSIRASNQPQHF.

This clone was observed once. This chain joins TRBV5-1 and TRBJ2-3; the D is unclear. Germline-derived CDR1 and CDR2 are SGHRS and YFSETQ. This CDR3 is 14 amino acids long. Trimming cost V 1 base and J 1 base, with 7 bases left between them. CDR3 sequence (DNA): TGCGCCAGCAGCTTGTATCGGGGCACAGATACGCAGTATTTT. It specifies CASSLYRGTDTQYF.

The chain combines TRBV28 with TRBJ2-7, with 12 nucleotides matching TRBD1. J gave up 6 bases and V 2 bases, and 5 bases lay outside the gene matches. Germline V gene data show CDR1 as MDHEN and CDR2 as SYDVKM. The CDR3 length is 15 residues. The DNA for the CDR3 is TGTGCCAGCAGTTTAGGGGGGACAGGGGGCTCCGAGCAGTACTTC. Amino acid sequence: CASSLGGTGGSEQYF.

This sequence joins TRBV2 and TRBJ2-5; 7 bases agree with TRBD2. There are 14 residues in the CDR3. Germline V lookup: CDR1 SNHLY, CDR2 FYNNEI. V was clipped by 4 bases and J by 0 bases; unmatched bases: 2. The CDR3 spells CASSVGTNQETQYF. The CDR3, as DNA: TGTGCCAGCAGTGTCGGGACTAACCAAGAGACCCAGTACTTC.

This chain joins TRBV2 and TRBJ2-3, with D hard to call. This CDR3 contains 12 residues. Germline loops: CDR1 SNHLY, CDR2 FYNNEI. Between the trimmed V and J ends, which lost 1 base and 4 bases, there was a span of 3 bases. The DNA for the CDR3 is TGTGCCAGCAGTGAAGAGGCAGATACGCAGTATTTT. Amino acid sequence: CASSEEADTQYF.

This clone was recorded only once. The CDR3 DNA follows: TGCGCCAGCAGCTTCCAGGGCGCAACTAATGAAAAACTGTTTTTT. Protein product: CASSFQGATNEKLFF. V and J are TRBV5-1 and TRBJ1-4; a possible D gene is TRBD1 (5 bases). The V end lost 2 bases, the J end lost 0 bases, and 8 bases lay between the germline ends. This CDR3 is 15 amino acids long. From germline, CDR1 is SGHRS and CDR2 YFSETQ.

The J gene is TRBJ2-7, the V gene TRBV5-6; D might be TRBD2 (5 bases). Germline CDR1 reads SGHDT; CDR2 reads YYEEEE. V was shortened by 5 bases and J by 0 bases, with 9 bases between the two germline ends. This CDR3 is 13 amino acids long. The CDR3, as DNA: TGTGCCAGCAGTTGGGAGCGCTCCTACGAGCAGTACTTC. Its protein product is CASSWERSYEQYF.

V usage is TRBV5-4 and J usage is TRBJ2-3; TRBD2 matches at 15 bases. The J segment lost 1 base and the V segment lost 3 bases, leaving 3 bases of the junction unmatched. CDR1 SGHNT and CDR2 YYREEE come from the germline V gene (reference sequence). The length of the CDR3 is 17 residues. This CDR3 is CASSSRTSGRGTDTQYF. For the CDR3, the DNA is TGTGCCAGCAGCTCCCGGACTAGCGGGAGGGGCACAGATACGCAGTATTTT.

The CDR3 region has the DNA TGTGCCAGCAGTTACTCTCCGCTGGATGAGCAGTTCTTC. Protein product: CASSYSPLDEQFF. The V and J genes are TRBV6-6 and TRBJ2-1; D unclear. The CDR3 runs to 13 residues. Germline CDR1 is MNHNY and CDR2 is SVGAGI (reference sequence). Trimming removed 0 bases at V and 8 bases at J, with 8 bases between.

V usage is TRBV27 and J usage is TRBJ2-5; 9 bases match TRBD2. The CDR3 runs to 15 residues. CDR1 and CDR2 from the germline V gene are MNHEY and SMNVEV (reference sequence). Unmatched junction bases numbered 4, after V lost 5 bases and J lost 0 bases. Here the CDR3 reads CASSPTSGNQETQYF. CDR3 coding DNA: TGTGCCAGCAGTCCGACTAGCGGAAACCAAGAGACCCAGTACTTC.

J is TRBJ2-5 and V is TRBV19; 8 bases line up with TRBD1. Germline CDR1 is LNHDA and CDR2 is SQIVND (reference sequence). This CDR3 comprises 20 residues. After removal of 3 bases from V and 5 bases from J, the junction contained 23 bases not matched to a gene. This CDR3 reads CASSMFGPGAGGLESETQYF. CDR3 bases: TGTGCCAGTAGTATGTTCGGGCCCGGGGCAGGGGGCCTGGAATCGGAGACCCAGTACTTC. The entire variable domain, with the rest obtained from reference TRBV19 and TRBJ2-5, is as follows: DGGITQSPKYLFRKEGQNVTLSCEQNLNHDAMYWYRQDPGQGLRLIYYSQIVNDFQKGDIAEGYSVSREKKESFPLTVTSAQKNPTAFYLCASSMFGPGAGGLESETQYFGPGTRLLVL.

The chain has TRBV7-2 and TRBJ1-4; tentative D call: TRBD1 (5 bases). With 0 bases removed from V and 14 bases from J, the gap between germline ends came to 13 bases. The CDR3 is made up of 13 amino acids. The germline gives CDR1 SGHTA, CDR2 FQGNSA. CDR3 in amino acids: CASSLAVGDSLFF. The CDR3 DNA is TGTGCCAGCAGCTTAGCAGTGGGAGACAGTCTGTTTTTT.

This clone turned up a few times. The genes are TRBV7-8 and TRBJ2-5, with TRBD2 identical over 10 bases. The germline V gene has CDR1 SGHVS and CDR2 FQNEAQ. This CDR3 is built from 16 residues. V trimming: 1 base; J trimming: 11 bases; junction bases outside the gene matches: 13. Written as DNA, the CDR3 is TGTGCCAGCAGCTTAGGAGGGTCTAGCGGGAGTCTTGAGCAGTACTTC. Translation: CASSLGGSSGSLEQYF.

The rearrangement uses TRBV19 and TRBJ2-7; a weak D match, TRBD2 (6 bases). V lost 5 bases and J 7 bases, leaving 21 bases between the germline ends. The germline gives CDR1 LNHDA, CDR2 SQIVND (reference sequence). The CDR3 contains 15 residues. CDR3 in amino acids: CASSPRTTFPVEQYF. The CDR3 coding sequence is TGTGCCAGTAGTCCCAGGACTACCTTTCCCGTGGAGCAGTACTTC.